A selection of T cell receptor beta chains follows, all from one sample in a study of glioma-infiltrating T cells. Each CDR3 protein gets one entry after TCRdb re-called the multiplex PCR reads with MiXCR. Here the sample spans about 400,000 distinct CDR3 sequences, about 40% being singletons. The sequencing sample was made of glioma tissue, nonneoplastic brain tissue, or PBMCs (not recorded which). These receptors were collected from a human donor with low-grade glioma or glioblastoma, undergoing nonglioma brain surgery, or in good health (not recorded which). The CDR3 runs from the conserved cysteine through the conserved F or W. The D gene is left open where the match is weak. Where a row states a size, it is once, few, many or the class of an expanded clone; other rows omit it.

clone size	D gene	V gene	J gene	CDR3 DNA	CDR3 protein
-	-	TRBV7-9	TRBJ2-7	TGTGCCAGCAGCTTAGGTCCTCCGGGCGAGCAGTACTTC	CASSLGPPGEQYF
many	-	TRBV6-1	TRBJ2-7	TGTGCCAGCAGCAACAGACAGACTCCCTACGAGCAGTACTTC	CASSNRQTPYEQYF
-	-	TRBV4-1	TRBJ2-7	TGCGCCAGCAGCCAAGCCAGGTACTCCTACGAGCAGTACTTC	CASSQARYSYEQYF
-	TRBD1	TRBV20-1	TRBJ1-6	TGCAGTGCTCAGACAGGGCCCCTAAGGTCACCCCTCCACTTT	CSAQTGPLRSPLHF
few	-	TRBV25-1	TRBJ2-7	TGTGCCAGCAGTACTTGGACTGGTTACGAGCAGTACTTC	CASSTWTGYEQYF
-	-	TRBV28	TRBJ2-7	TGTGCCAGCAGTCCCCGGGGCGAGGAGTACTTC	CASSPRGEEYF
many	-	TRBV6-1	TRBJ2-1	TGTGCCAGCAGTCGCGGCTCCTCCTACAATGAGCAGTTCTTC	CASSRGSSYNEQFF
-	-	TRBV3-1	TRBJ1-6	TGTGCCAGCACCCCCTGTCCCCGATGCTCACCCCTCCACTTT	CASTPCPRCSPLHF
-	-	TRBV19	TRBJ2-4	TGTGCCAGTAGTATAGGGGGAAACATTCAGTACTTC	CASSIGGNIQYF
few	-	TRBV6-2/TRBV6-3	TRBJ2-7	TGTGCCAGCAGTTACAGGGTCCACGAGCAGTACTTC	CASSYRVHEQYF